A selection of T cell receptor beta chains follows, all from one sample in a study of CD8+ T cells in alopecia areata. Some clones are missing from TCRdb's copy, which holds only in-frame ones; the method was immunoSEQ multiplex PCR. This table holds 250,000 or so clones, about 68% found once. Specimen: CD4+ T cells sorted from blood, collected at week 0. These receptors all stem from a human donor with alopecia areata. Each CDR3 is given with its conserved first and last residue. The D gene is left open where the match is weak. Some rows have no size entry. The others give once, few or many, or a class for an expanded clone.

j_call	d_call	v_call	clone_size	cdr3_aa	cdr3_nt
TRBJ2-5	TRBD1	TRBV19	once	CASSTYRGSGETQYF	TGTGCCAGTAGCACCTACAGGGGCAGCGGAGAGACCCAGTACTTC
TRBJ2-2	-	TRBV5-1	-	CASSLVDGELFF	TGCGCCAGCAGCTTGGTCGACGGGGAGCTGTTTTTT
TRBJ2-3	-	TRBV13	-	CASSPSGNTQYF	TGTGCCAGCAGTCCCTCCGGGAATACGCAGTATTTT
TRBJ1-1	-	TRBV29-1	-	CSVKTVSAFF	TGCAGCGTTAAGACAGTTAGCGCTTTCTTT
TRBJ2-7	TRBD2	TRBV29-1	few	CSVGGLAGAQQYF	TGCAGCGTTGGGGGACTAGCGGGGGCCCAGCAGTACTTC
TRBJ2-3	TRBD1	TRBV29-1	-	CSAQGADTQYF	TGCAGCGCCCAGGGGGCCGATACGCAGTATTTT
TRBJ2-7	TRBD1	TRBV5-6	-	CASSRGQGAYEQYF	TGTGCCAGCAGCCGCGGACAGGGGGCCTACGAGCAGTACTTC
TRBJ2-7	-	TRBV29-1	few	CSVTRDGAYEQYF	TGCAGCGTCACCCGGGACGGAGCCTACGAGCAGTACTTC
TRBJ2-2	TRBD1	TRBV29-1	few	CSGGQGAGELFF	TGCAGCGGCGGACAGGGGGCCGGGGAGCTGTTTTTT
TRBJ2-7	-	TRBV19	-	CASSLEDRAYEQYF	TGTGCCAGTAGTCTGGAGGACAGAGCCTACGAGCAGTACTTC
TRBJ2-7	TRBD2	TRBV5-1	-	CASSPDSGGAGIEQYF	TGCGCCAGCAGCCCTGATAGCGGGGGGGCCGGAATCGAGCAGTACTTC
TRBJ2-7	-	TRBV13	-	CASSRGLLSYEQYF	TGTGCCAGCAGCCGGGGACTCCTCTCCTACGAGCAGTACTTC
TRBJ2-6	TRBD1	TRBV9	-	CASSERIPGQITTGANVLTF	TGTGCCAGCAGCGAGCGAATACCGGGACAGATTACAACTGGGGCCAACGTCCTGACTTTC
TRBJ2-3	-	TRBV29-1	-	CSVVPLGPASTDTQYF	TGCAGCGTTGTTCCCCTAGGACCTGCTAGCACAGATACGCAGTATTTT
TRBJ2-1	-	TRBV5-1	-	CASSLLTTDNEQFF	TGCGCCAGCAGCTTGTTGACTACAGACAATGAGCAGTTCTTC
TRBJ2-1	-	TRBV20-1	-	CSARSLNEQFF	TGCAGTGCTAGGTCTTTGAATGAGCAGTTCTTC
TRBJ1-3	-	TRBV4-3	-	CASSQDRQGPGNTIYF	TGCGCCAGCAGCCAAGATCGCCAGGGGCCTGGAAACACCATATATTTT
TRBJ1-6	-	TRBV2	few	CASSTGPQLALHF	TGTGCCAGCAGTACCGGGCCTCAACTGGCCCTCCACTTT
TRBJ2-1	-	TRBV29-1	once	CSVEDWDMEVGEQFF	TGCAGCGTTGAAGATTGGGACATGGAGGTTGGTGAGCAGTTCTTC
TRBJ2-7	TRBD1	TRBV29-1	-	CSVSGTGLGEQYF	TGCAGCGTATCCGGGACAGGGTTGGGCGAGCAGTACTTC
TRBJ2-6	-	TRBV30	-	CAWSPGSREANVLTF	TGTGCCTGGAGTCCCGGATCCCGGGAGGCCAACGTCCTGACTTTC
TRBJ2-3	-	TRBV9	-	CASSVAGISTDTQYF	TGTGCCAGCAGCGTAGCCGGAATTAGCACAGATACGCAGTATTTT
TRBJ2-7	-	TRBV7-9	-	CASSSRGTLHEQYF	TGTGCCAGCAGTTCTAGGGGGACCCTCCACGAGCAGTACTTC
TRBJ1-1	-	TRBV5-1	-	CASSLASNTEAFF	TGCGCCAGCAGCTTGGCCTCAAACACTGAAGCTTTCTTT
TRBJ1-5	TRBD1	TRBV2	-	CASSPDRQPQHF	TGTGCCAGCAGTCCGGACAGGCAGCCCCAGCATTTT
TRBJ2-6	-	TRBV29-1	few	CSVLPAGANVLTF	TGCAGCGTTCTCCCAGCTGGGGCCAACGTCCTGACTTTC
TRBJ1-2	-	TRBV7-2	-	CASSFTDYGYTF	TGTGCCAGCAGCTTCACAGACTATGGCTACACCTTC
TRBJ1-5	-	TRBV29-1	few	CSVGGNRNQPQHF	TGCAGCGTGGGGGGAAACCGCAATCAGCCCCAGCATTTT
TRBJ2-3	-	TRBV7-9	-	CASSLIGNTDTQYF	TGTGCCAGCAGCTTGATTGGGAACACAGATACGCAGTATTTT
TRBJ2-7	TRBD1	TRBV5-4	few	CASSRSGQGRHEQYF	TGTGCCAGCAGCAGATCGGGACAGGGGCGCCACGAGCAGTACTTC
TRBJ2-1	-	TRBV4-3	-	CASSQDRGEQFF	TGCGCCAGCAGCCAAGATCGCGGTGAGCAGTTCTTC
TRBJ2-5	-	TRBV6-5	once	CATRWWVNQETQYF	TGTGCCACCAGGTGGTGGGTGAACCAAGAGACCCAGTACTTC
TRBJ2-5	-	TRBV10-3	-	CAIMSPGETQYF	TGTGCCATCATGTCCCCTGGGGAGACCCAGTACTTC
TRBJ1-2	TRBD1	TRBV19	-	CASSTASTGPNYGYTF	TGTGCCAGTAGTACCGCCTCGACAGGGCCCAACTATGGCTACACCTTC
TRBJ2-5	-	TRBV2	-	CASSEGQGQETQYF	TGTGCCAGCAGTGAAGGGCAGGGTCAGGAGACCCAGTACTTC
TRBJ1-1	-	TRBV6-5	-	CASSQGALAEAFF	TGTGCCAGCAGCCAGGGTGCCCTCGCTGAAGCTTTCTTT
TRBJ1-5	-	TRBV9	-	CASSRGTDQPQHF	TGTGCCAGCAGTCGGGGGACTGATCAGCCCCAGCATTTT
TRBJ2-7	TRBD1	TRBV7-2	-	CASSSRQGAVNEQYF	TGTGCCAGCAGCTCCAGACAGGGGGCTGTCAACGAGCAGTACTTC
TRBJ2-3	-	TRBV11-2	-	CASSQRGPDTQYF	TGTGCCAGCAGCCAACGGGGGCCAGATACGCAGTATTTT
TRBJ2-3	-	TRBV29-1	few	CSVTGTPDTQYF	TGCAGCGTCACCGGGACTCCAGATACGCAGTATTTT
TRBJ2-7	-	TRBV7-6	-	CASSLVLNSIYEQYF	TGTGCCAGCAGCTTGGTTTTGAACAGCATCTACGAGCAGTACTTC
TRBJ2-1	-	TRBV5-1	-	CASSLTWGTLNEQFF	TGCGCCAGCAGCTTGACTTGGGGGACACTTAATGAGCAGTTCTTC
TRBJ1-5	-	TRBV2	once	CASSRVPEPQHF	TGTGCCAGCAGTCGGGTCCCCGAGCCCCAGCATTTT